This T cell receptor (beta chain) was identified during a study of blood T cell repertoires in COVID-19. In the study overall: The samples span acute and convalescent COVID-19 from the United States, Italy and Spain. The cDNA or gDNA used as material had been derived from T cells, B-cell-depleted T cells, or PBMCs.

In the authors' workflow: Amplification of reference gene primers was used by the study to estimate nucleated cell counts. Sequencing was performed with immunoSEQ multiplex PCR; in TCRdb, only in-frame clones are kept and a portion is missing. That table supplies the V and J calls and clone size; D and trimming were determined from the DNA. The top ten hold about 0.8% of the sample, which has around 110,000 clones, approximately 80% seen once. The CDR3 covers 12 residues. This clonotype was obtained from a woman aged 70-85 years with acute or convalescent COVID-19. Sequencing used peripheral blood. The chain combines TRBV1 with TRBJ2-5; TRBD2 was called by the table and not checked on the DNA. TRBV1 is a pseudogene locus. The CDR3 reads CTSSQDWGLLYF. The DNA of the CDR3 is TGCACCAGCAGCCAAGATTGGGGACTACTGTACTTC.